The rows below give T cell receptor beta chains drawn from one sample of a study of OX40 agonist ivuxolimab in advanced cancers. The method was immunoSEQ multiplex PCR; TCRdb's version includes in-frame clones alone and lacks a portion of them. Of about 53,000 clones listed, approximately 84% are singletons. Sequenced material: CD4+ or CD8+ T cells sorted from blood, taken in a trial of the OX40 agonist ivuxolimab. The receptors derive from an adult with an advanced solid tumor such as melanoma, head and neck, liver or kidney cancer. Each CDR3 is given with its conserved first and last residue. Each record gives: V gene, D gene, J gene, CDR3 protein. The D gene is left open where the match is weak.

V gene: TRBV5-4
D gene: TRBD2
J gene: TRBJ2-1
CDR3 protein: CASNPTRTSGSNEQFF

V gene: TRBV7-2
D gene: -
J gene: TRBJ2-5
CDR3 protein: CASSSNAGSQETQYF

V gene: TRBV19
D gene: TRBD1
J gene: TRBJ1-1
CDR3 protein: CASRRDRSDTEAFF

V gene: TRBV19
D gene: TRBD1
J gene: TRBJ1-4
CDR3 protein: CASSIGPQGTGEKLFF

V gene: TRBV4-1
D gene: -
J gene: TRBJ2-5
CDR3 protein: CASSHGGGTSEETQYF

V gene: TRBV9
D gene: -
J gene: TRBJ2-2
CDR3 protein: CASSFRTPPGELFF

V gene: TRBV10-3
D gene: -
J gene: TRBJ2-3
CDR3 protein: CAISDRSTDTQYF

V gene: TRBV6-6
D gene: -
J gene: TRBJ1-1
CDR3 protein: CASRHGGEGTEAFF

V gene: TRBV5-1
D gene: -
J gene: TRBJ1-4
CDR3 protein: CASSLDSQGPEKLFF

V gene: TRBV6-5
D gene: -
J gene: TRBJ2-6
CDR3 protein: CASSPGTSGANVLTF

V gene: TRBV6-1
D gene: -
J gene: TRBJ2-7
CDR3 protein: CATSTITVTYEQYF

V gene: TRBV11-3
D gene: TRBD2
J gene: TRBJ2-2
CDR3 protein: CASSPTSGTRELFF

V gene: TRBV4-2
D gene: TRBD2
J gene: TRBJ2-5
CDR3 protein: CASSQTGRLANSMGQETQYF

V gene: TRBV28
D gene: -
J gene: TRBJ1-3
CDR3 protein: CASTLGGALSGNTIYF

V gene: TRBV29-1
D gene: -
J gene: TRBJ2-2
CDR3 protein: CSVGWGTGELFF

V gene: TRBV6-6
D gene: TRBD2
J gene: TRBJ2-3
CDR3 protein: CASSSSSGAGDTQYF

V gene: TRBV7-3
D gene: -
J gene: TRBJ2-1
CDR3 protein: CASSPRPGGREQFF

V gene: TRBV2
D gene: TRBD1
J gene: TRBJ2-5
CDR3 protein: CASRRDRGPTFGGETQYF

V gene: TRBV18
D gene: -
J gene: TRBJ2-5
CDR3 protein: CASSSGLDGTQYF

V gene: TRBV11-2
D gene: TRBD2
J gene: TRBJ2-2
CDR3 protein: CASSYPGLAGGAGAGELFF

V gene: TRBV6-5
D gene: -
J gene: TRBJ2-1
CDR3 protein: CASSYRSRGNEQFF

V gene: TRBV7-8
D gene: -
J gene: TRBJ2-2
CDR3 protein: CASSSIGASNTGELFF

V gene: TRBV6-4
D gene: -
J gene: TRBJ2-1
CDR3 protein: CVTEGGNEQFF

V gene: TRBV28
D gene: -
J gene: TRBJ2-1
CDR3 protein: CASMGVEQFF

V gene: TRBV29-1
D gene: -
J gene: TRBJ2-7
CDR3 protein: CSVMSGSYEQYF

V gene: TRBV4-2
D gene: -
J gene: TRBJ1-1
CDR3 protein: CASSQEWSMNTEAFF

V gene: TRBV28
D gene: -
J gene: TRBJ1-2
CDR3 protein: CASSLAGTAIGYTF

V gene: TRBV10-3
D gene: -
J gene: TRBJ2-7
CDR3 protein: CAISMGEYSGNEQYF

V gene: TRBV27
D gene: TRBD2
J gene: TRBJ2-2
CDR3 protein: CASSLFSAGDTGELFF

V gene: TRBV4-2
D gene: TRBD2
J gene: TRBJ2-5
CDR3 protein: CASRHQGLAGGGYQETQYF

V gene: TRBV5-6
D gene: TRBD2
J gene: TRBJ2-1
CDR3 protein: CASSLYAGGVYNEQFF

V gene: TRBV5-1
D gene: TRBD1
J gene: TRBJ2-5
CDR3 protein: CASSLGDRRDETQYF

V gene: TRBV6-5
D gene: -
J gene: TRBJ1-1
CDR3 protein: CASSYGVRVRTEAFF

V gene: TRBV6-5
D gene: -
J gene: TRBJ2-7
CDR3 protein: CASSLLGRRSEQYF

V gene: TRBV2
D gene: TRBD1
J gene: TRBJ2-1
CDR3 protein: CASRPDRGIYNEQFF

V gene: TRBV7-3
D gene: TRBD2
J gene: TRBJ2-1
CDR3 protein: CASSLGLAGGYNEQFF

V gene: TRBV11-3
D gene: -
J gene: TRBJ2-1
CDR3 protein: CASSLTSWTSYNEQFF

V gene: TRBV5-5
D gene: -
J gene: TRBJ1-1
CDR3 protein: CASRRTGYATEAFF

V gene: TRBV11-3
D gene: TRBD1
J gene: TRBJ2-2
CDR3 protein: CASSLRQGEQNTGELFF

V gene: TRBV18
D gene: -
J gene: TRBJ2-1
CDR3 protein: CASSLGALTGDEQFF